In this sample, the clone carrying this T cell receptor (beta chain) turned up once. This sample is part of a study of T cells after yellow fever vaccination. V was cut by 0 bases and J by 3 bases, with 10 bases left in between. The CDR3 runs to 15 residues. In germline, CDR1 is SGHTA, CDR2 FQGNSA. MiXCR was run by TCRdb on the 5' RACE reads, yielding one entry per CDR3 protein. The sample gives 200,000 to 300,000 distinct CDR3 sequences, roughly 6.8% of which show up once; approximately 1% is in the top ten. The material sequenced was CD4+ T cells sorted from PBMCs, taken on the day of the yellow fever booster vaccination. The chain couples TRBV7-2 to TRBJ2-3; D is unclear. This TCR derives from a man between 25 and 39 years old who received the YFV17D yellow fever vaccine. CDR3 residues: CASSLATPGTDTQYF. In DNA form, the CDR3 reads TGTGCCAGCAGCTTAGCCACCCCGGGTACAGATACGCAGTATTTT.